These T cell receptor beta chains were read from a single sample in a study of T cells in Graves' hyperthyroidism and ophthalmopathy. From the multiplex PCR reads, TCRdb called clonotypes with MiXCR, one entry per CDR3 protein. The sample carries fewer than 650,000 distinct CDR3 sequences, roughly 15% recorded once. Material: blood. The receptors derive from a woman aged 40 to 50 with Graves' ophthalmopathy. CDR3s include the opening cysteine and the closing phenylalanine or tryptophan. A D gene is named only where the DNA matches it firmly. Clone sizes are given selectively: once, few, many, or a class where the clone is expanded.

abundance	v_gene	len	j_gene	d_gene	CDR3nt	CDR3aa
many	TRBV4-2	17	TRBJ1-2	NA	TGTGCCAGCAGCCATACCGACACCGGAGGCTTTAACTATGGCTACACCTTC	CASSHTDTGGFNYGYTF
many	TRBV6-1	12	TRBJ1-2	NA	TGTGCCAGCTTCTCTTTGAACTATGGCTACACCTTC	CASFSLNYGYTF
many	TRBV15	15	TRBJ1-5	NA	TGTGCCACCAGCAGGCCCGGGAAGCCGAGACAGCCCCAGCATTTT	CATSRPGKPRQPQHF
NA	TRBV6-2/TRBV6-3	13	TRBJ2-7	NA	TGTGCCAGCAGTTACATCCCGATGAGCGAGCAGTACTTC	CASSYIPMSEQYF
many	TRBV20-1	12	TRBJ1-2	NA	TGCAGTGCTCCGGGGGCAGACCTTGGCTACACCTTC	CSAPGADLGYTF
many	TRBV19	16	TRBJ1-5	NA	TGTGCCAGTAGTATCCAGATGACGACCGCTGATCAGCCCCAGCATTTT	CASSIQMTTADQPQHF
many	TRBV27	18	TRBJ2-7	NA	TGTGCCAGCAGCACCCGAGACCCAGAGGCGGGAAGAAGCGACGAGCAGTACTTC	CASSTRDPEAGRSDEQYF
NA	TRBV12-3/TRBV12-4	13	TRBJ1-5	NA	TGTGCCAGCAGGCTTTTGGACCATCAGCCCCAGCATTTT	CASRLLDHQPQHF
few	TRBV15	12	TRBJ1-1	NA	TGTGCCACCAGCAGACAGGGGAGGGAGTCTTTCTTT	CATSRQGRESFF
NA	TRBV9	16	TRBJ1-1	NA	TGTGCCAGCAGCGTAGATTCCCGGCCAGTTAACACTGGAGCTTTCTTT	CASSVDSRPVNTGAFF
many	TRBV4-1	17	TRBJ2-5	TRBD2	TGCGCCAGCAGCCAAGGCCGTGGTAGCGGGAGCCTAGAGACCCAGTACTTC	CASSQGRGSGSLETQYF
few	TRBV27	13	TRBJ2-7	NA	TGTGCCAGCAGCCCCATTAACAACTACGAGCAGTACTTC	CASSPINNYEQYF
many	TRBV12-3/TRBV12-4	13	TRBJ2-5	NA	TGTGCCAGCAGTTTTAATATGCAAGAGACCCAGTACTTC	CASSFNMQETQYF
many	TRBV7-3	13	TRBJ2-2	NA	TGTGCCAGCAGCTTTTACACGGACGGGGAGCTGTTTTTT	CASSFYTDGELFF
many	TRBV2	15	TRBJ1-5	NA	TGTGCCAGCAGTGAACCCCCCAGGGGCGTACAGCCCCAGCATTTT	CASSEPPRGVQPQHF
many	TRBV6-1	14	TRBJ1-1	NA	TGTGCCAGCAGTGCAGGTGGGGGATGGACTGAAGCTTTCTTT	CASSAGGGWTEAFF